The source of this TCR beta chain is a study of glioma-infiltrating T cells. Study results and caveats: Tissue and blood shared very few CDR3 sequences. Tissue-blood divergence was below expectation in non-neoplastic patients, above in gliomas.

Using RNA template, CDR3s of TCR alpha and beta were amplified with iRepertoire arm-PCR. Via MiXCR, TCRdb re-called the multiplex PCR reads, giving one row per CDR3 protein. The table lists some 10,000 distinct CDR3 sequences, 45% to 65% of them singletons, with less than 25% in the top ten. This clonotype qualifies as medium-sized (0.01 to 0.1%). Its antigen is currently unknown. This sequence was found in a human donor with low-grade glioma or glioblastoma, undergoing nonglioma brain surgery, or in good health (not recorded which). The sequenced sample consisted of glioma tissue, nonneoplastic brain tissue, or PBMCs (not recorded which).

The CDR3 DNA sequence: TGTGCCAGCAGTTCGATACAGGGGTTTAGCGAGCAGTACTTC. Translating gives CASSSIQGFSEQYF. V usage is TRBV28 and J usage is TRBJ2-7; 7 bases map to TRBD1. J lost 6 bases, V lost 4 bases, and 9 bases had no gene match. Germline-derived CDR1 and CDR2 are MDHEN and SYDVKM. The CDR3 spans 14 residues.